This TCR beta chain was identified during a study of regulatory and conventional T cells in RAG deficiency (dated by TCRdb to 2015 to 2018). Regarding the research as a whole: Hypomorphic RAG mutations in combined immunodeficiency or atypical SCID are frequently associated with autoimmunity. High-throughput TCR beta sequencing was used to compare the diversity and composition of the Treg, conventional CD4+ and CD8+ T cell repertoires of RAG-deficient patients with those of healthy controls.

Before genomic DNA extraction, regulatory T cells were purified from blood as CD4+CD25-high CD127-low cells. The study included eight patients with RAG deficiency: one had SCID, two had Omenn syndrome and five had combined immunodeficiency or atypical SCID. A note on this clone: Its antigen remains undetermined. No quality values exist for individual bases; no much larger clone is one base distant.

Germline trimming: 0 bases from V, 4 bases from J; junction bases outside gene matches: 7. According to the germline V gene, CDR1 reads SGHRS and CDR2 reads YFSETQ. Including cysteine and phenylalanine, the CDR3 has 15 amino acids. The entry retains the CDR3 DNA only, 45 bases that are in frame from base 1. What the study reported, not specific to this receptor: Compared with control T-cell subpopulations, the RAG-deficient patients had markedly lower Shannon entropy and higher Simpson indices. Unique TCR beta sequences from Treg cells were roughly 100-fold fewer in Omenn syndrome and CID/AS patients than controls, versus roughly 10-fold for other subsets. Rather than being bona fide Treg cells, the sorted CD25-high CD127-low cells in Omenn syndrome patients may represent peripherally activated cells. Some T-cell subset analyses were not done for some subjects. All patient T-cell subsets had shorter CDR3 lengths; Omenn syndrome patients showed >75% Treg-Tconv repertoire overlap at nucleotide and amino acid level.

Receptors were amplified or captured by the immunoSEQ multiplex PCR assay. Genomic DNA from the sorted T-cell subsets was used to amplify and sequence rearranged TCR beta chain products. The source study handled its data this way. Shannon entropy and Simpson indices were used to measure the diversity of productive TCR beta rearrangements in each repertoire. To assess clonal expansion, the frequencies of the 100 most abundant productive TCR beta clonotypes were added up as a share of total reads. The TRB repertoires were scored with a self-reactivity index that is based on amino acid usage at CDR3beta positions 6 and 7. Repertoire analyses used two-way ANOVA; flow cytometric analyses used Student t or Mann-Whitney tests. TCRdb stores this immuneACCESS table with in-frame sequences only. Part of the clones is absent; in the studies checked, under half of the shortfall reflects unresolved V genes, and no reason is known for the rest. The DNA gave D and trimming, while V, J and clone size come from that table. The sample records approximately 430 clones, 85% to 95% of which are singletons. Just over 5% of the sample belongs to the ten largest clones.

The rearranged chain carries TRBV5-1 and TRBJ2-7; a stretch of 7 junction bases matches TRBD1. Sequenced input: CD4+ Tregs sorted from blood. This receptor was identified in a human donor with RAG deficiency presenting as severe combined immunodeficiency. The DNA sequence is as follows: TGCGCCAGCAGCTTGGGACAGGGTTGGGGATACGAGCAGTACTTC. Its protein product is CASSLGQGWGYEQYF.